The 18 T cell receptor beta chains given below trace back to one sample, sequenced in a study of T cell responses to AZD1222 COVID-19 vaccine. Sequenced by immunoSEQ multiplex PCR; TCRdb stores in-frame clones only, minus some. The table lists approximately 120,000 clones, 75% to 90% of them singletons. The specimen comprised peripheral blood, sampled 28 days after the second AZD1222 dose. Receptors were obtained from an adult who received the AZD1222 COVID-19 vaccine.

This chain uses TRBV20-1 with TRBJ1-1; 7 bases match TRBD1. CDR1 DFQATT and CDR2 SNEGSKA come from the germline V gene (reference sequence). This CDR3 contains 11 residues. The junction had 4 bases not matched to a gene; V was cut back by 5 bases and J by 7 bases. The CDR3 DNA reads TGCAGTGCTCTGACAGGGATTGAAGCTTTCTTT. This gives the protein CSALTGIEAFF.

This chain joins TRBV9 and TRBJ1-2; possibly TRBD1 for D (6 bases). V lost 5 bases and J 2 bases, leaving 19 bases between the germline ends. The CDR3 spans 16 residues. CDR1 is SGDLS, CDR2 YYNGEE, per germline. DNA of the CDR3: TGTGCCAGCAGAGAACCCCGGGACACCCTCAACTATGGCTACACCTTC. Residues: CASREPRDTLNYGYTF. The variable domain in full, completed from reference TRBV9 and TRBJ1-2, reads DSGVTQTPKHLITATGQRVTLRCSPRSGDLSVYWYQQSLDQGLQFLIQYYNGEERAKGNILERFSAQQFPDLHSELNLSSLELGDSALYFCASREPRDTLNYGYTFGSGTRLTVV.

This clone was seen more than once but under ten times. The chain uses TRBV27 and TRBJ1-5; unclear D gene. Per germline, CDR1 MNHEY and CDR2 SMNVEV (reference sequence). Trimming removed 5 bases at V and 0 bases at J, with 5 bases between. This CDR3 spans 13 amino acids. CDR3 amino acids: CASSINSNQPQHF. For the CDR3, the DNA is TGTGCCAGCAGTATAAATAGCAATCAGCCCCAGCATTTT.

The chain uses TRBV4-1 and TRBJ1-5, with D tentatively TRBD1 (5 bases). This CDR3 has 16 residues. V was clipped by 2 bases and J by 1 base, with 12 bases between them. From germline, CDR1 is MGHRA and CDR2 YSYEKL. The CDR3 coding sequence is TGCGCCAGCAGCCAACCAGGGAAGGTGAGCAATCAGCCCCAGCATTTT. As protein: CASSQPGKVSNQPQHF.

The chain couples TRBV28 to TRBJ1-2; 10 bases fit TRBD1. Germline V gene sequence: CDR1 MDHEN, CDR2 SYDVKM. V shed 3 bases and J 4 bases; nucleotides not matched to a gene: 5. The CDR3 extends over 15 amino acids. In nucleotides, the CDR3 is TGTGCCAGCAGTTTCAGGACAGGGGGGTTCTATGGCTACACCTTC. Amino acid sequence: CASSFRTGGFYGYTF.

The chain combines TRBV7-3 with TRBJ1-6, with TRBD1 matching 7 bases. With V trimmed by 0 bases and J by 5 bases, 1 base remained unmatched. In germline, CDR1 is SGHTA, CDR2 FQGTGA. CDR3 length: 15 amino acids. CDR3 in amino acids: CASSLTGQNNSPLHF. The DNA of the CDR3 is TGTGCCAGCAGCTTAACGGGACAGAATAATTCACCCCTCCACTTT.

The chain carries TRBV5-5 and TRBJ2-2; D is unresolved. V was pared by 6 bases and J by 4 bases, with 13 bases between. Germline CDR1 and CDR2: SGHKS and YYEKEE (reference sequence). The CDR3 is 14 amino acids. CDR3 loop: CASTLDTFTGELFF. DNA for the CDR3: TGTGCCAGCACGCTTGACACCTTCACCGGGGAGCTGTTTTTT.

The chain has TRBV4-1 and TRBJ1-5, with TRBD1 matching over 7 bases. V lost 3 bases, J lost 5 bases, and 13 bases stayed unmatched. This CDR3 spans 17 amino acids. Per germline, CDR1 MGHRA and CDR2 YSYEKL. The CDR3 region is CASSQIGTVGHDQPQHF. In nucleotides, the CDR3 is TGCGCCAGCAGCCAGATAGGGACAGTAGGTCACGATCAGCCCCAGCATTTT.

The chain combines TRBV6-1 with TRBJ1-1, with D maybe TRBD1 (6 bases). The CDR3 length is 16 residues. V was clipped by 4 bases and J by 1 base, with 16 bases between them. The germline CDR1 and CDR2 sequences are MNHNS and SASEGT. The CDR3 loop reads CASSGASTGPNTEAFF. CDR3 in DNA: TGTGCCAGCAGTGGAGCCTCGACAGGCCCGAACACTGAAGCTTTCTTT.

This clone was observed many times. The rearrangement joins TRBV4-1 to TRBJ2-7; 8 bases agree with TRBD1. With 6 bases clipped from V and 6 bases from J, the junction kept 16 bases outside the gene matches. CDR3 length: 16 amino acids. Germline loops: CDR1 MGHRA, CDR2 YSYEKL. In DNA, the CDR3 is TGCGCCAGCAGAACGGCCCTAACAGGGGGAAGGTTCGAGCAGTACTTC. It specifies CASRTALTGGRFEQYF.

The chain uses TRBV4-1 and TRBJ2-4, with D perhaps TRBD1 (6 bases). Germline loops: CDR1 MGHRA, CDR2 YSYEKL. Trimming took off 3 bases at V and 6 bases at J, with 12 bases between the two ends. This CDR3 is built from 14 residues. CDR3 bases: TGCGCCAGCAGCCAGACACAGGGATTAAACATTCAGTACTTC. Protein product: CASSQTQGLNIQYF.

Comments on this clone: Relative to the germline gene, one junction end is altered; a read error may explain this. The rearrangement joins TRBV6-5 to TRBJ1-2; D unclear. From germline, CDR1 is MNHEY and CDR2 SVGAGI. The CDR3 length is 14 residues. DNA for the CDR3: TGTGCCAGCAGTCGAGGCCCTTTCGGCGGATTATGGCACTTC. Protein sequence: CASSRGPFGGLWHF.

This clone came up a few times. J is TRBJ2-7 and V is TRBV30; perhaps TRBD1 as D (6 bases). The V gene lost 5 bases and the J gene lost 5 bases, with 13 bases spanning the gap. The V gene's germline CDR1 is GTSNPN and CDR2 SVGIG (reference sequence). This CDR3 spans 12 amino acids. In DNA form, the CDR3 reads TGTGCCTGGGCGAGGGGGACCAACGAGCAGTACTTC. Translation gives CAWARGTNEQYF.

The V gene is TRBV20-1, the J gene TRBJ2-1; perhaps TRBD2 as D (6 bases). The ends were cut back, 3 bases at V and 9 bases at J, with 9 bases in the middle. Per the germline V gene, CDR1 is DFQATT and CDR2 is SNEGSKA (reference sequence). This CDR3 is built from 11 residues. CDR3 coding DNA: TGCAGTGCTAGCCCCGGGGGTGAGCAGTTCTTC. This sequence encodes CSASPGGEQFF.

The chain recombines TRBV5-5 with TRBJ1-4, with 7 bases identical to TRBD1. CDR1 and CDR2 (germline): SGHKS, YYEKEE (reference sequence). The V segment lost 0 bases and the J segment 4 bases; nucleotides outside the gene matches: 6. CDR3 size: 16 residues. This chain's CDR3 is CASSLARGTDNEKLFF. The CDR3 DNA is TGTGCCAGCAGCTTGGCCAGGGGGACGGATAATGAAAAACTGTTTTTT.

The V gene is TRBV5-1, the J gene TRBJ2-7, with D possibly being TRBD1 (6 bases). CDR3 length: 15 residues. Between the trimmed V and J ends, which lost 1 base and 2 bases, there was a span of 13 bases. Germline V gives CDR1 SGHRS, CDR2 YFSETQ. The CDR3 loop reads CASSLTGHPPYEQYF. The CDR3 DNA reads as TGCGCCAGCAGCTTGACGGGACACCCACCCTACGAGCAGTACTTC.

This sequence joins TRBV6-5 and TRBJ1-6; 9 bases map to TRBD1. Germline assignment: CDR1 MNHEY and CDR2 SVGAGI. The CDR3 is 15 residues long. With V trimmed by 6 bases and J by 8 bases, 8 bases remained unmatched. The CDR3 DNA is TGTGCCAGCAGGGCTGGACAGGGGCCATATTCACCCCTCCACTTT. Translation: CASRAGQGPYSPLHF.

The rearrangement joins TRBV24-1 to TRBJ2-5; 7 positions match TRBD1. The CDR3 is 14 residues long. Germline V lookup: CDR1 KGHDR, CDR2 SFDVKD. V was pared by 4 bases and J by 5 bases, with 6 bases of the junction left unmatched. CDR3 sequence (DNA): TGTGCCACCAGTGACACGAGGGGGCTTGAGACCCAGTACTTC. Amino acids: CATSDTRGLETQYF.